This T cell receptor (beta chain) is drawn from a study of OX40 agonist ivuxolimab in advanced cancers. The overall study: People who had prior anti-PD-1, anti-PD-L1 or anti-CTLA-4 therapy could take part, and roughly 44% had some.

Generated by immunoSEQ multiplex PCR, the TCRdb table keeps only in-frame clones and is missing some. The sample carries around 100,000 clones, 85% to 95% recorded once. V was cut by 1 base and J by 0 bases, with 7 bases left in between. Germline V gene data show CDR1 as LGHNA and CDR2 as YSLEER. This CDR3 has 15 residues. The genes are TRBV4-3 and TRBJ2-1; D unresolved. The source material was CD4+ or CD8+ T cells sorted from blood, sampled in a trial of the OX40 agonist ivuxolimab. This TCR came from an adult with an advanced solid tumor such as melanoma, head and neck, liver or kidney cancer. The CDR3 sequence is CASSQGLTSYNEQFF. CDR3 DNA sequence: TGCGCCAGCAGCCAAGGCCTAACCTCCTACAATGAGCAGTTCTTC.